Sequencing of this T cell receptor beta chain was carried out in a study of monozygotic twins with inflammatory bowel disease. Notes on the study in general: T cell subtypes that differed could not be told apart.

From germline, CDR1 is SGDLS and CDR2 YYNGEE. CDR3 size: 16 residues. Each CDR3 protein gets one entry in TCRdb, which reprocessed the 5' RACE reads and gives no DNA. The sample holds around 450,000 distinct CDR3 sequences. For this clonotype: Its antigen is undetermined.

This TCR was sampled from a human donor with ulcerative colitis or Crohn's disease, or a healthy co-twin of an affected twin (not recorded which). The sequenced sample was blood. The rearrangement uses TRBV9 and TRBJ2-5; lacking DNA, the TRBD2 call made by TCRdb goes unchecked. CDR3 in amino acids: CASSVGSSGVGETQYF.